This T cell receptor (beta chain) was captured in a study of shared clonotypes between healthy human individuals. Germline V lookup: CDR1 SGHNT, CDR2 YENEEA. The CDR3 is 15 residues long. Trimming cost V 4 bases and J 5 bases; bases outside gene matches: 8. Generated by immunoSEQ multiplex PCR, the TCRdb table keeps only in-frame clones and is missing some. This sample has roughly 2 million clones; approximately 94% occur once, and the top ten carry 0.1% to 0.15%. The donor cohort consisted entirely of Caucasian adults residing in Nashville, Tennessee. Investigators divided CD4+ cells into CD45RA+ naive and CD45RA-negative memory subsets.

Sequencing input: naive CD4+ T cells sorted from blood. Subset defined: CD45RA+ positively selected. The genes are TRBV11-3 and TRBJ2-1; TRBD2 matches 7 bases. This receptor was obtained from a man aged 18 to 30 in good health. CDR3 amino acids: CASSSRGSTDNEQFF. DNA of the CDR3: TGTGCCAGCAGCTCCCGCGGGAGTACCGACAATGAGCAGTTCTTC.